A single sample is the source of the 32 T cell receptor beta chains below, sequenced in a study of regulatory T cells in long-lasting Graves disease. Researchers made TCR beta libraries by using iRepertoire HTBI primers and running Arm-PCR on CDR3 regions. MiXCR, run by TCRdb on the multiplex PCR reads, gives a single entry per CDR3 protein. The data hold 400,000 to 550,000 distinct CDR3 sequences, with about 15% observed a single time. Time point noted: newly diagnosed GD, antithyroid drugs for less than 3 months. RNA isolated from PBMCs was used to make the TCR library. This sample also appeared in a second study, on T cells in Graves' hyperthyroidism and ophthalmopathy.

Sequencing used peripheral blood mononuclear cells (PBMCs), obtained at new diagnosis, from a patient treated with antithyroid drugs. These receptors were collected from a young woman with Graves disease.

With regard to this clonotype: One end of the junction does not line up with germline, which may come from a read error. V usage is TRBV5-1 and J usage is TRBJ2-7; D call uncertain. The CDR3 length is 16 residues. Germline CDR1 and CDR2: SGHRS and YFSETQ. The CDR3 region is CASSVDPPGSVSEQYF. The CDR3 region has the DNA TGTGCCAGCAGCGTAGATCCTCCCGGCTCCGTCTCCGAGCAGTACTTC.

This clonotype was detected ten times or more. This sequence joins TRBV6-5 and TRBJ1-2, with TRBD1 as a possible D gene (6 bases). The V gene lost 0 bases and the J gene lost 0 bases, with 14 bases spanning the gap. Germline CDR1 is MNHEY and CDR2 is SVGAGI. The CDR3 sequence is 17 residues long. CDR3 in amino acids: CASSYSGGRGSNYGYTF. In DNA form, the CDR3 reads TGTGCCAGCAGTTACTCTGGGGGGCGAGGCTCTAACTATGGCTACACCTTC.

The chain recombines TRBV30 with TRBJ2-4; TRBD2 aligns across 15 bases. This CDR3 comprises 21 residues. The V segment lost 0 bases and the J segment 7 bases; nucleotides outside the gene matches: 19. Germline lookup yields CDR1 GTSNPN and CDR2 SVGIG (reference sequence). The CDR3 nucleotides are TGTGCCTGGAGTGTGATTAGGACTAGCGGGAGGGGCGTCGGGATTAAGAACATTCAGTACTTC. Protein: CAWSVIRTSGRGVGIKNIQYF.

The genes are TRBV5-1 and TRBJ2-1, with a possible D match to TRBD1 (6 bases). V was cut by 0 bases and J by 8 bases, with 12 bases left in between. CDR3 size: 14 residues. CDR1 is SGHRS, CDR2 YFSETQ, per germline. The CDR3, as DNA: TGCGCCAGCAGCTTGGACAGGGTATACGATGAGCAGTTCTTC. It specifies CASSLDRVYDEQFF.

This clonotype was seen many times. J is TRBJ2-4 and V is TRBV18; D is possibly TRBD2 (5 bases). The length of the CDR3 is 14 residues. Germline assignment: CDR1 KGHSH and CDR2 LQKENI. Trimming stripped 6 bases from V and 5 bases from J, with 14 bases between. The CDR3 protein is CASSPTFGENIQYF. DNA for the CDR3: TGTGCCAGCTCCCCAACATTCGGGGAAAACATTCAGTACTTC.

This chain links TRBV28 with TRBJ2-6; 7 positions agree with TRBD1. The CDR3 is made up of 20 amino acids. The trim removed 6 bases at V and 0 bases at J, leaving 17 bases unmatched. Germline V gene data show CDR1 as MDHEN and CDR2 as SYDVKM. CDR3 sequence: CASSLGSKGTVISGANVLTF. CDR3 DNA: TGTGCCAGCAGCTTGGGGTCCAAGGGGACAGTGATCTCTGGGGCCAACGTCCTGACTTTC.

In the case of this clonotype: It may be a read error: a sequence one base away is much more abundant. This chain uses TRBV6-2 or TRBV6-3 with TRBJ1-1, with D perhaps TRBD1 (5 bases). Germline V gene sequence: CDR1 MNHEY, CDR2 SVGEGT. Deletions cut 5 bases from V and 8 bases from J, with 15 bases between. The CDR3 runs to 13 residues. The CDR3 nucleotides read TGTGCCAGCAGTCTACCTGGGGCAGACGAAGCTTTCTTT. As protein: CASSLPGADEAFF.

This sequence joins TRBV5-1 and TRBJ2-7; 7 nucleotides agree with TRBD1. The junction had 7 bases not matched to a gene; V was cut back by 8 bases and J by 5 bases. Germline lookup yields CDR1 SGHRS and CDR2 YFSETQ. The length of the CDR3 is 12 residues. CDR3 DNA sequence: TGCGCCAGTGGGGACAGTTGGGACGAGCAGTACTTC. Its translation is CASGDSWDEQYF.

In this sample, this clonotype turned up many times. The chain uses TRBV20-1 and TRBJ1-5; D may be TRBD1 (5 bases). The CDR3 totals 14 residues. Germline CDR1 is DFQATT and CDR2 is SNEGSKA (reference sequence). V lost 0 bases and J lost 2, with 8 bases in between. CDR3 residues: CSARDSRGNQPQHF. The CDR3 nucleotides read TGCAGTGCTAGAGATTCCAGGGGCAATCAGCCCCAGCATTTT.

Concerning this clonotype itself: A much larger clone lies one base from this, so it may be a read error. This rearrangement joins TRBV3-1 to TRBJ2-4; the D gene is possibly TRBD2 (6 bases). From germline, CDR1 is LGHDT and CDR2 YNNKEL (reference sequence). The CDR3 totals 15 residues. This CDR3 reads CANSPGGRGKNIQYF. As DNA, the CDR3 is TGTGCCAACAGCCCCGGCGGCCGGGGGAAAAACATTCAGTACTTC.

The table lists this clonotype with many counts. The rearrangement uses TRBV11-3 and TRBJ2-1; 8 bases fit TRBD2. Trimming removed 1 base from V and 7 bases from J; junction bases left unmatched: 6. The CDR3 is 15 amino acids. CDR1 SGHNT and CDR2 YENEEA come from the germline V gene. In nucleotides, the CDR3 is TGTGCCAGCAGCTTAGGCGGGAGGACCATAAATGAGCAGTTCTTC. It yields the protein CASSLGGRTINEQFF.

The table lists this clonotype with a count of one. This may be a read error, as it is one base from a much larger clone. The V call is TRBV12-3 or TRBV12-4, the J call TRBJ2-6; D ambiguous. V lost 5 bases and J 0 bases, leaving 17 bases between the germline ends. CDR3 length: 18 amino acids. In DNA, the CDR3 is TGTGCCAGCAGTCCCGCTCTGGCGCCCCTCTCTGGGGCCAACGTCCTGACTTTC. Translation gives CASSPALAPLSGANVLTF.

To note about this clonotype: Since a much larger clone is just one base distant, this may be a read error. This chain links TRBV12-3 or TRBV12-4 with TRBJ2-1; D perhaps matches TRBD2 (5 bases). The CDR3 sequence is 14 residues long. Trimming removed 1 base from V and 8 bases from J, with 12 bases in between. The CDR3 nucleotides are TGTGCCAGCAGTTTAGTTCCCAGGCGGGATGAGCAGTTCTTC. Its translation: CASSLVPRRDEQFF.

This clonotype was detected ten times or more. CDR3 amino acids: CASSPLTAKNIQYF. CDR3 in DNA: TGTGCCAGCAGCCCCCTGACAGCCAAAAACATTCAGTACTTC. The rearrangement links TRBV12-3 or TRBV12-4 to TRBJ2-4; D unresolved. Trimming cost V 6 bases and J 0 bases, with 9 bases left between them. The CDR3 contains 14 residues.

The J gene is TRBJ2-7, the V gene TRBV4-1; D unresolved. This CDR3 is built from 16 residues. Per germline, CDR1 MGHRA and CDR2 YSYEKL. V was pared by 0 bases and J by 0 bases, with 12 bases between. The CDR3 loop reads CASSQDGTGGSYEQYF. The CDR3 DNA sequence: TGCGCCAGCAGCCAAGATGGTACGGGTGGCTCCTACGAGCAGTACTTC.

This clonotype was detected many times. The gene calls are TRBV5-1 and TRBJ2-1; possible D gene TRBD2, 5 bases. Germline CDR1 and CDR2: SGHRS and YFSETQ. V was shortened by 1 base and J by 9 bases, with 11 bases between the two germline ends. There are 13 residues in the CDR3. The CDR3 region is CASSLPSKGEQFF. DNA for the CDR3: TGCGCCAGCAGCTTGCCTAGCAAGGGTGAGCAGTTCTTC.

Concerning this clonotype: Possible read error: a much larger clone is one base away. V gene TRBV27 combines with J gene TRBJ2-1; D is undetermined. Germline CDR1 and CDR2: MNHEY and SMNVEV (reference sequence). Trimming stripped 5 bases from V and 2 bases from J, with 10 bases between. This CDR3 has 14 amino acids. In DNA, the CDR3 is TGTGCCAGCAGTGGCTTGGGGACCTACAATGAGCAGTTCTTC. Its translation: CASSGLGTYNEQFF.

Remarks on this clonotype: This may come from a read error, since a much larger clone is one base off. The V gene is TRBV3-1, the J gene TRBJ2-4, with 12 bases fitting TRBD2. The end of the DNA fits TRBJ2-5 better, so the J call may be wrong. Germline V gene sequence: CDR1 LGHDT, CDR2 YNNKEL (reference sequence). This CDR3 has 15 residues. The CDR3 loop reads CASSRGTSGRQTQYF. In DNA form, the CDR3 reads TGTGCCAGCAGCCGAGGGACTAGCGGGCGGCAGACCCAGTACTTC.

The chain joins TRBV12-3 or TRBV12-4 to TRBJ1-5; D gene unclear. Trimming removed 6 bases at V and 8 bases at J, with 14 bases between. The CDR3 runs 13 residues. This CDR3 reads CASSPRSGEPQHF. The CDR3 DNA reads as TGTGCCAGCAGCCCGAGATCTGGCGAGCCCCAGCATTTT.

J is TRBJ1-2 and V is TRBV5-1, with D unclear. V shed 0 bases and J shed 0 bases, with 9 bases lying between them. The CDR3 covers 15 residues. CDR1 SGHRS and CDR2 YFSETQ come from the germline V gene. CDR3 region: CASSLAGQPNYGYTF. The CDR3 DNA is TGCGCCAGCAGCTTGGCGGGCCAGCCTAACTATGGCTACACCTTC.

This clonotype was observed many times. V and J are TRBV11-2 and TRBJ2-1; 9 bases map to TRBD2. J gave up 7 bases and V 3 bases, and 13 bases lay outside the gene matches. The CDR3 is 17 residues long. Per germline, CDR1 SGHAT and CDR2 FQNNGV. For the CDR3, the DNA is TGTGCCAGCAGCTTCTGGGGGCCGGGACTAGCTTTGAATGAGCAGTTCTTC. It specifies CASSFWGPGLALNEQFF.

The sample holds one count of this clonotype. This likely came from a read error, as a far larger clone is one base away. This sequence joins TRBV12-3 or TRBV12-4 and TRBJ2-5; possible D gene TRBD2, 6 bases. Trimming removed 5 bases from V and 11 bases from J, with 24 bases in between. The CDR3 is made up of 15 amino acids. CDR3 bases: TGTGCCAGCAGTCGGAGGGCGGCGTCCTACAATGAGCAGTACTTC. It is translated as CASSRRAASYNEQYF.

This clonotype was recorded a few times. V and J are TRBV15 and TRBJ1-1; TRBD1 is a possible D gene (5 bases). Trimming took off 1 base at V and 0 bases at J, with 15 bases between the two ends. CDR1 and CDR2 (germline): LNHNV, YYDKDF (reference sequence). The CDR3 has 17 residues. The chain's CDR3 is CATSRAAGMALNTEAFF. In DNA form, the CDR3 reads TGTGCCACCAGCAGAGCCGCAGGGATGGCTCTGAACACTGAAGCTTTCTTT.

This clonotype was counted many times. The chain couples TRBV10-3 to TRBJ2-3, with no clear D. CDR3 length equals 14 residues. Deletions cut 3 bases from V and 4 bases from J, with 11 bases between. Germline V gene sequence: CDR1 ENHRY, CDR2 SYGVKD. The CDR3 region has the DNA TGTGCCATCAGTGAAGATATCGGTTCAGATACGCAGTATTTT. It is translated as CAISEDIGSDTQYF.

This clonotype was recorded many times. The chain combines TRBV9 with TRBJ2-1; 8 positions agree with TRBD1. Germline CDR1 reads SGDLS; CDR2 reads YYNGEE. V was clipped by 3 bases and J by 10 bases; unmatched bases: 9. CDR3 length equals 14 residues. The CDR3 protein is CASSEGDRKYEQFF. The CDR3 nucleotides are TGTGCCAGCAGCGAGGGGGACAGGAAGTACGAGCAGTTCTTC.

This clonotype was detected many times. The rearrangement joins TRBV7-2 to TRBJ1-1; 8 bases fit TRBD1. The CDR3 runs to 15 residues. After removal of 2 bases from V and 3 bases from J, the junction contained 5 bases not matched to a gene. The germline CDR1 and CDR2 sequences are SGHTA and FQGNSA. The CDR3: CASSLRQGIDTEAFF. CDR3 sequence (DNA): TGTGCCAGCAGCTTACGACAGGGGATCGACACTGAAGCTTTCTTT.

This clonotype was seen only a few times. This chain connects TRBV11-2 to TRBJ2-5; D possibly corresponds to TRBD2 (7 bases). From germline, CDR1 is SGHAT and CDR2 FQNNGV. V was trimmed by 6 bases and J by 2 bases, leaving 13 bases between them. This CDR3 spans 14 amino acids. The CDR3 bases are TGTGCCAGCAGGGAGGGGGGGAAGCAAGAGACCCAGTACTTC. Its protein is CASREGGKQETQYF.

Ten or more counts support this clonotype. CDR3: CASNIGQTYNSPLHF. The CDR3 DNA reads as TGTGCCAGCAATATTGGACAGACTTATAATTCACCCCTCCACTTT. This chain connects TRBV12-3 or TRBV12-4 to TRBJ1-6; maybe TRBD1 (6 bases). V was clipped by 7 bases and J by 4 bases, with 14 bases between them. The CDR3 length is 15 residues.

The chain couples TRBV5-5 to TRBJ2-1; maybe TRBD2 (5 bases). Trimming took off 5 bases at V and 8 bases at J, with 26 bases between the two ends. Germline V gene lookup returns CDR1 SGHKS and CDR2 YYEKEE (reference sequence). This CDR3 has 17 amino acids. The CDR3 region has the DNA TGTGCCAGCAGTCTGCGGAGCCTACTAGGGATTATCCATGAGCAGTTCTTC. Amino acid sequence: CASSLRSLLGIIHEQFF.

Remarks on this clonotype: This may be a read error, as it is one base from a much larger clone. The chain joins TRBV7-8 to TRBJ2-7, with D perhaps matching TRBD1 (6 bases). The germline V gene encodes CDR1 SGHVS and CDR2 FQNEAQ. Trimming cost V 0 bases and J 9 bases, with 12 bases left between them. The CDR3 runs to 13 residues. CDR3 DNA: TGTGCCAGCAGCTTAGCCCCAGGGGAAGGGCAGTACTTC. Amino acid sequence: CASSLAPGEGQYF.

The rearrangement uses TRBV30 and TRBJ1-3; D gene uncertain. CDR3 length: 13 residues. Germline CDR1 reads GTSNPN; CDR2 reads SVGIG (reference sequence). Trimming left V 3 bases short and J 1 base short, with 7 bases between. In DNA, the CDR3 is TGTGCCTGGAGCAGAGGTTCTGGAAACACCATATATTTT. It translates to CAWSRGSGNTIYF. The whole variable domain, filled in from reference TRBV30 and TRBJ1-3, reads SQTIHQWPATLVQPVGSPLSLECTVEGTSNPNLYWYRQAAGRGLQLLFYSVGIGQISSEVPQNLSASRPQDRQFILSSKKLLLSDSGFYLCAWSRGSGNTIYFGEGSWLTVV.

Points on this clonotype: This may be a read error: a much more frequent sequence differs by one nucleotide. V usage is TRBV5-6 and J usage is TRBJ2-3, with D perhaps TRBD2 (6 bases). Germline V gene lookup returns CDR1 SGHDT and CDR2 YYEEEE. The CDR3 is made up of 14 amino acids. Between the trimmed V and J ends, which lost 0 bases and 2 bases, there was a span of 7 bases. The CDR3 here is CASSLGGTTDTQYF. CDR3 nucleotide sequence: TGTGCCAGCAGCTTGGGCGGGACCACAGATACGCAGTATTTT.